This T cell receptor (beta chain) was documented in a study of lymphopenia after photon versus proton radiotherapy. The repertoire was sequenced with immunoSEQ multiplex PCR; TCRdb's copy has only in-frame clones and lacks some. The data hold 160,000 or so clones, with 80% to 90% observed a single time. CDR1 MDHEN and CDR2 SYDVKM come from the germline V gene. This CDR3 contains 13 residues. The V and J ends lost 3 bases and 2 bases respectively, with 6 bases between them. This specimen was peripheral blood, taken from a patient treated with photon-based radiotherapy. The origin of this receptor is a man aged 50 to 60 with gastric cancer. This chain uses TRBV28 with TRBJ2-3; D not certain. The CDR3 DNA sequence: TGTGCCAGCAGTTTGGCAGCCACAGATACGCAGTATTTT. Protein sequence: CASSLAATDTQYF. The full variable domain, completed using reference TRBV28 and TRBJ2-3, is DVKVTQSSRYLVKRTGEKVFLECVQDMDHENMFWYRQDPGLGLRLIYFSYDVKMKEKGDIPEGYSVSREKKERFSLILESASTNQTSMYLCASSLAATDTQYFGPGTRLTVL.